These 17 T cell receptor beta chains originate from one sample sequenced in a study of blood T cell repertoires in COVID-19. The method was immunoSEQ multiplex PCR; TCRdb's version includes in-frame clones alone and lacks a portion of them. This repertoire shows roughly 250,000 clones, around four fifths found once; its top ten account for 3.6%. The sequenced sample was PBMCs or T cells enriched from blood (not recorded which). The origin of the receptors is a woman in her thirties or forties who had been exposed to COVID-19.

The chain links TRBV4-2 to TRBJ1-2; 8 bases agree with TRBD1. The CDR3 is 15 residues long. Per germline, CDR1 LGHNA and CDR2 YNFKEQ. The J segment lost 2 bases and the V segment lost 2 bases, leaving 4 bases of the junction unmatched. The CDR3 loop reads CASSQWTGFNYGYTF. DNA for the CDR3: TGTGCCAGCAGCCAATGGACAGGGTTCAACTATGGCTACACCTTC.

This chain connects TRBV6-1 to TRBJ1-6; D call uncertain. Germline V gives CDR1 MNHNS, CDR2 SASEGT. CDR3 length equals 14 residues. V gave up 0 bases and J gave up 8 bases, with 8 bases separating them. CDR3 coding DNA: TGTGCCAGCAGTGAAGCGACTAGGCATTCACCCCTCCACTTT. This codes for CASSEATRHSPLHF.

This chain uses TRBV6-6 with TRBJ2-7; TRBD2 is a possible D gene (5 bases). The CDR3 is 13 amino acids. V lost 2 bases and J lost 9, with 14 bases in between. Germline CDR1 is MNHNY and CDR2 is SVGAGI (reference sequence). CDR3 amino acids: CASSYQGLSGQYF. The CDR3 bases are TGTGCCAGCAGTTACCAAGGACTCTCGGGGCAGTACTTC.

The rearrangement joins TRBV4-2 to TRBJ2-1; no clear D gene. V was trimmed by 4 bases and J by 6 bases, leaving 13 bases between them. The CDR3 spans 14 residues. From germline, CDR1 is LGHNA and CDR2 YNFKEQ. Here the CDR3 reads CASSPGFKPNEQFF. For the CDR3, the DNA is TGTGCCAGCAGCCCAGGCTTCAAACCCAATGAGCAGTTCTTC.

This chain connects TRBV7-3 to TRBJ2-2; 9 positions agree with TRBD2. J lost 6 bases, V lost 5 bases, and 4 bases had no gene match. This CDR3 is built from 14 residues. The germline V gene has CDR1 SGHTA and CDR2 FQGTGA. CDR3 DNA: TGTGCCAGCAGCCGGGCGGGGGGGCCCGGGGAGCTGTTTTTT. Its translation: CASSRAGGPGELFF.

There are many counts of this clone. J is TRBJ1-1 and V is TRBV6-5, with a tentative D call TRBD1 (5 bases). This CDR3 has 14 amino acids. Germline CDR1 reads MNHEY; CDR2 reads SVGAGI. V was cut by 5 bases and J by 0 bases, with 10 bases left in between. CDR3 region: CASSKRGMNTEAFF. CDR3 nucleotides: TGTGCCAGCAGTAAAAGGGGAATGAACACTGAAGCTTTCTTT.

At least ten counts were recorded for this clone. V and J are TRBV5-1 and TRBJ2-7, with D possibly matching TRBD1 (5 bases). In germline, CDR1 is SGHRS, CDR2 YFSETQ. V was trimmed by 0 bases and J by 4 bases, leaving 11 bases between them. This CDR3 has 14 residues. The CDR3 is CASSLEDKTYEQYF. The CDR3 DNA reads TGCGCCAGCAGCTTGGAGGACAAAACTTACGAGCAGTACTTC.

J is TRBJ1-5 and V is TRBV7-8; the match to TRBD1 covers 7 bases. J lost 9 bases, V lost 5 bases, and 10 bases had no gene match. The CDR3 has 14 amino acids. Looked up from germline, CDR1 is SGHVS and CDR2 is FQNEAQ. This CDR3 reads CASSPKQGQGPQHF. As DNA, the CDR3 is TGTGCCAGCAGCCCGAAACAGGGGCAGGGGCCCCAGCATTTT. The full variable domain, its missing parts supplied by reference TRBV7-8 and TRBJ1-5, is GAGVSQSPRYKVAKRGQDVALRCDPISGHVSLFWYQQALGQGPEFLTYFQNEAQLDKSGLPSDRFFAERPEGSVSTLKIQRTQQEDSAVYLCASSPKQGQGPQHFGDGTRLSIL.

The chain couples TRBV7-8 to TRBJ2-1, with 7 bases matching TRBD2. The J segment lost 6 bases and the V segment lost 1 base, leaving 12 bases of the junction unmatched. Germline values: CDR1 SGHVS, CDR2 FQNEAQ. The CDR3 runs 17 residues. The CDR3 DNA follows: TGTGCCAGCAGCTTAGGTATTTCACTAGCGATCCCCAATGAGCAGTTCTTC. As protein: CASSLGISLAIPNEQFF.

This chain connects TRBV18 to TRBJ1-5, with 10 bases lining up with TRBD1. The CDR3 is 15 residues long. J was trimmed by 3 bases and V by 6 bases; bases with no gene match: 5. Germline lookup yields CDR1 KGHSH and CDR2 LQKENI. The CDR3 here is CASSPGTGDNQPQHF. CDR3 DNA sequence: TGTGCCAGCTCCCCCGGGACAGGGGACAATCAGCCCCAGCATTTT.

The genes are TRBV3-1 (or the pseudogene TRBV3-2) and TRBJ2-3; TRBD2 aligns across 7 bases. This CDR3 comprises 14 residues. In germline, CDR1 is LGHDT, CDR2 YNNKEL (reference sequence). The J segment lost 2 bases and the V segment lost 8 bases, leaving 7 bases of the junction unmatched. CDR3 region: CASGYSGLTDTQYF. CDR3 nucleotides: TGTGCCAGCGGATATAGCGGGCTCACAGATACGCAGTATTTT.

V usage is TRBV4-2 and J usage is TRBJ1-5; 7 positions match TRBD1. This CDR3 region has 16 residues. V lost 2 bases, J lost 10 bases, and 14 bases stayed unmatched. The germline V gene encodes CDR1 LGHNA and CDR2 YNFKEQ. This chain's CDR3 is CASSQIGGRIRGPQHF. The CDR3 nucleotides are TGTGCCAGCAGCCAAATAGGGGGCCGGATCCGAGGTCCCCAGCATTTT.

The chain employs TRBV7-9 and TRBJ1-2, with 9 bases aligning to TRBD1. Germline V gives CDR1 SEHNR, CDR2 FQNEAQ (reference sequence). Unmatched junction bases numbered 3, after V lost 2 bases and J lost 2 bases. This CDR3 contains 15 residues. For the CDR3, the DNA is TGTGCCAGCAGCTTAACACAGGGGGCAAACTATGGCTACACCTTC. Amino acids: CASSLTQGANYGYTF. Complete variable domain (other parts from reference TRBV7-9 and TRBJ1-2): DTGVSQNPRHKITKRGQNVTFRCDPISEHNRLYWYRQTLGQGPEFLTYFQNEAQLEKSRLLSDRFSAERPKGSFSTLEIQRTEQGDSAMYLCASSLTQGANYGYTFGSGTRLTVV.

J is TRBJ1-6 and V is TRBV11-2, with a weak D call TRBD1 (5 bases). Germline CDR1 SGHAT, CDR2 FQNNGV. This CDR3 has 15 residues. V lost 4 bases, J lost 0 bases, and 7 bases lay in between. CDR3 in amino acids: CASSYRSSYNSPLHF. The DNA of the CDR3 is TGTGCCAGCAGCTACAGGAGCTCCTATAATTCACCCCTCCACTTT.

This clone occurred once. V gene TRBV30 combines with J gene TRBJ2-1; 13 bases map to TRBD2. After removal of 3 bases from V and 9 bases from J, the junction contained 8 bases not matched to a gene. Germline V gene lookup returns CDR1 GTSNPN and CDR2 SVGIG (reference sequence). CDR3 size: 15 residues. The CDR3 bases are TGTGCCTGGAGCGCCACTAGCGGGGGGGCGGTTGAGCAGTTCTTC. Translating gives CAWSATSGGAVEQFF.

This chain uses TRBV5-4 with TRBJ1-2, with 8 bases aligning to TRBD1. Per germline, CDR1 SGHNT and CDR2 YYREEE (reference sequence). The CDR3 extends over 14 amino acids. V shed 4 bases, J shed 4 bases, and the junction held 6 bases outside the gene matches. The CDR3 DNA sequence: TGTGCCAGCAGCCGGGACAGGACGCCCTATGGCTACACCTTC. It yields the protein CASSRDRTPYGYTF. The complete variable domain, with remaining parts taken from reference TRBV5-4 and TRBJ1-2, reads ETGVTQSPTHLIKTRGQQVTLRCSSQSGHNTVSWYQQALGQGPQFIFQYYREEENGRGNFPPRFSGLQFPNYSSELNVNALELDDSALYLCASSRDRTPYGYTFGSGTRLTVV.

The rearrangement uses TRBV7-9 and TRBJ1-5, with D uncertain. The CDR3 spans 13 residues. Germline assignment: CDR1 SEHNR and CDR2 FQNEAQ (reference sequence). Between the trimmed V and J ends, which lost 2 bases and 5 bases, there was a span of 7 bases. CDR3 DNA sequence: TGTGCCAGCAGCTTAACCAGCGATCAGCCCCAGCATTTT. Translated, it gives CASSLTSDQPQHF.